The 26 T cell receptor beta chains listed next were all sequenced from one sample in a study of T cells in Graves' hyperthyroidism and ophthalmopathy. Amplified TCR beta CDR3 regions came from RNA transcripts. During a first-round RT-PCR of the TCR CDR3, the HTBI primer set was used. A single record per CDR3 protein comes from TCRdb applying MiXCR to the multiplex PCR reads. The repertoire holds hundreds of thousands of distinct CDR3 sequences, with about a sixth as singletons. The sequenced sample was blood. The receptor set was obtained from a woman between 18 and 29 years old with Graves' ophthalmopathy.

This clonotype showed up many times. The rearrangement links TRBV20-1 to TRBJ2-1; 16 nucleotides align to TRBD2. J lost 0 bases, V lost 3 bases, and 11 bases had no gene match. The CDR3 runs to 20 residues. Germline values: CDR1 DFQATT, CDR2 SNEGSKA (reference sequence). CDR3 protein: CSASVRPGLAGGSSYNEQFF. The CDR3 DNA reads TGCAGTGCTAGTGTAAGACCGGGACTAGCGGGAGGGAGCTCCTACAATGAGCAGTTCTTC.

This clonotype was observed many times. The CDR3 spells CASSQDPRREPTDTQYF. CDR3 bases: TGCGCCAGCAGCCAAGATCCTAGGCGGGAGCCGACAGATACGCAGTATTTT. This rearrangement joins TRBV4-3 to TRBJ2-3; TRBD2 agrees at 7 bases. This CDR3 comprises 17 residues. CDR1 LGHNA and CDR2 YSLEER come from the germline V gene. The trim removed 0 bases at V and 3 bases at J, leaving 9 bases unmatched.

This clonotype was detected ten times or more. This sequence joins TRBV6-5 and TRBJ2-7; 13 positions match TRBD2. V was clipped by 0 bases and J by 6 bases; unmatched bases: 5. Germline CDR1 MNHEY, CDR2 SVGAGI. This CDR3 contains 16 residues. CDR3 sequence reads: CASSYSDRTSGSEQYF. The CDR3 bases are TGTGCCAGCAGTTACTCGGATAGGACTAGCGGGAGCGAGCAGTACTTC.

Many counts were recorded for this clonotype. V gene TRBV5-1 combines with J gene TRBJ2-1, with D possibly being TRBD1 or TRBD2 (5 bases each). This CDR3 has 13 residues. Germline V gives CDR1 SGHRS, CDR2 YFSETQ. The V end was cut by 5 bases, the J end by 4 bases, with 10 bases between. For the CDR3, the DNA is TGCGCCAGCAGTTGGGACGGATACAATGAGCAGTTCTTC. Translation gives CASSWDGYNEQFF.

This clonotype was counted at least ten times. This chain joins TRBV2 and TRBJ1-2; D is unclear. Germline loops: CDR1 SNHLY, CDR2 FYNNEI. The CDR3 has 16 amino acids. V was pared by 0 bases and J by 5 bases, with 16 bases between. The CDR3 is CASSEAELGNTYGYTF. CDR3 sequence (DNA): TGTGCCAGCAGTGAAGCGGAGTTGGGGAACACTTATGGCTACACCTTC. The variable domain in full, completed from reference TRBV2 and TRBJ1-2, reads EPEVTQTPSHQVTQMGQEVILRCVPISNHLYFYWYRQILGQKVEFLVSFYNNEISEKSEIFDDQFSVERPDGSNFTLKIRSTKLEDSAMYFCASSEAELGNTYGYTFGSGTRLTVV.

In its sample, this clonotype was seen a few times. The chain links TRBV15 to TRBJ2-2; TRBD2 matches 12 bases. This CDR3 contains 16 residues. The J segment lost 4 bases and the V segment lost 7 bases, leaving 7 bases of the junction unmatched. The germline V gene encodes CDR1 LNHNV and CDR2 YYDKDF (reference sequence). Written as DNA, the CDR3 is TGTGCCACCACCCAGACTAGCGGGAGAAGCACCGGGGAGCTGTTTTTT. It encodes CATTQTSGRSTGELFF.

This clonotype has a count of ten or more. The rearrangement uses TRBV5-1 and TRBJ1-2; D may be TRBD1 (6 bases). Deletions cut 2 bases from V and 6 bases from J, with 11 bases between. This CDR3 has 13 amino acids. Germline-derived CDR1 and CDR2 are SGHRS and YFSETQ. This chain's CDR3 is CASSLTGIDGYTF. DNA of the CDR3: TGCGCCAGCAGCTTAACAGGGATCGATGGCTACACCTTC. Drawing the rest from reference TRBV5-1 and TRBJ1-2, the complete variable domain is KAGVTQTPRYLIKTRGQQVTLSCSPISGHRSVSWYQQTPGQGLQFLFEYFSETQRNKGNFPGRFSGRQFSNSRSEMNVSTLELGDSALYLCASSLTGIDGYTFGSGTRLTVV.

This clonotype showed up many times. This rearrangement joins TRBV28 to TRBJ2-5; 7 bases fit TRBD1. CDR1 and CDR2 from the germline V gene are MDHEN and SYDVKM. The CDR3 has 14 residues. V gave up 6 bases and J gave up 4 bases; unmatched junction bases: 8. The CDR3 DNA reads as TGTGCCAGCAGGCAGACAGGGCCGAGAGAGACCCAGTACTTC. Protein product: CASRQTGPRETQYF.

This clonotype has ten or more counts. The gene calls are TRBV24-1 and TRBJ2-3; a weak D match, TRBD2 (7 bases). The CDR3 contains 13 residues. The V and J ends lost 12 bases and 3 bases respectively, with 15 bases between them. Looked up from germline, CDR1 is KGHDR and CDR2 is SFDVKD. Written as DNA, the CDR3 is TGTGCCTCGGGGGGCGGGCCTACAGATACGCAGTATTTT. This encodes CASGGGPTDTQYF.

V is TRBV19 and J is TRBJ2-1, with 8 nucleotides matching TRBD1. Germline V gene sequence: CDR1 LNHDA, CDR2 SQIVND (reference sequence). The CDR3 spans 14 residues. The J segment lost 5 bases and the V segment lost 2 bases, leaving 2 bases of the junction unmatched. This chain's CDR3 is CASSIPRGHNEQFF. In DNA, the CDR3 is TGTGCCAGTAGTATACCCAGGGGGCACAATGAGCAGTTCTTC.

This clonotype has at least ten counts. The chain combines TRBV12-3 or TRBV12-4 with TRBJ2-1; D may be TRBD2 (6 bases). The CDR3 consists of 12 residues. Trimming removed 6 bases from V and 9 bases from J, with 12 bases in between. Here the CDR3 reads CASRDGGTEQFF. The CDR3 DNA reads as TGTGCCAGCAGGGATGGGGGGACTGAGCAGTTCTTC.

The gene calls are TRBV10-1 and TRBJ1-1; 8 nucleotides agree with TRBD1. Germline V gene sequence: CDR1 WNHNN, CDR2 SYGVQD (reference sequence). J lost 4 bases, V lost 6 bases, and 10 bases had no gene match. The CDR3 has 15 amino acids. Written as DNA, the CDR3 is TGCGCCAGCAGGCCCGGACAGGGTCCGGGCACTGAAGCTTTCTTT. This gives the protein CASRPGQGPGTEAFF.

The sample holds many counts of this clonotype. The chain links TRBV9 to TRBJ2-2; D unclear. V lost 0 bases and J 1 base, leaving 7 bases between the germline ends. The CDR3 extends over 15 amino acids. CDR1 SGDLS and CDR2 YYNGEE come from the germline V gene. CDR3: CASSVAGMNTGELFF. CDR3 in DNA: TGTGCCAGCAGCGTAGCCGGAATGAACACCGGGGAGCTGTTTTTT.

The chain couples TRBV5-1 to TRBJ1-1; D gene ambiguous. This CDR3 comprises 14 residues. Trimming removed 1 base at V and 5 bases at J, with 12 bases between. CDR1 SGHRS and CDR2 YFSETQ come from the germline V gene. CDR3 sequence (DNA): TGCGCCAGCAGCTTGCATGGAGGTAATACTGAAGCTTTCTTT. Protein: CASSLHGGNTEAFF.

This clonotype was detected ten times or more. The chain couples TRBV6-2 or TRBV6-3 to TRBJ1-1; no reliable D call. Trimming took off 2 bases at V and 0 bases at J, with 13 bases between the two ends. Germline V gives CDR1 MNHEY, CDR2 SVGEGT. This CDR3 is 16 amino acids long. The CDR3 DNA reads as TGTGCCAGCAGTTACAGCGTTGGGTCCCTGAACACTGAAGCTTTCTTT. Translated, it gives CASSYSVGSLNTEAFF.

This clonotype has a count of ten or more. The rearrangement uses TRBV3-1 and TRBJ1-4; no clear D. In germline, CDR1 is LGHDT, CDR2 YNNKEL (reference sequence). Trimming left V 4 bases short and J 8 bases short, with 20 bases between. The CDR3 loop spans 16 amino acids. The CDR3 spells CASSRHAGEGMEKLFF. The CDR3 region has the DNA TGTGCCAGCAGCCGACATGCCGGGGAAGGAATGGAAAAACTGTTTTTT. The variable domain in full, completed from reference TRBV3-1 and TRBJ1-4, reads DTAVSQTPKYLVTQMGNDKSIKCEQNLGHDTMYWYKQDSKKFLKIMFSYNNKELIINETVPNRFSPKSPDKAHLNLHINSLELGDSAVYFCASSRHAGEGMEKLFFGSGTQLSVL.

This sequence joins TRBV28 and TRBJ2-1; 10 bases match TRBD2. The V gene end was trimmed by 7 bases and the J gene end by 7 bases; junction bases not matched to a gene: 7. In germline, CDR1 is MDHEN, CDR2 SYDVKM. CDR3 size: 14 residues. The CDR3 is CASTPSGSYNEQFF. CDR3 coding DNA: TGTGCCAGCACCCCTAGCGGGAGTTATAATGAGCAGTTCTTC.

At least ten counts were recorded for this clonotype. The chain employs TRBV5-6 and TRBJ2-1, with D unresolved. V lost 0 bases, J lost 5 bases, and 12 bases lay in between. The CDR3 is 15 residues long. Germline values: CDR1 SGHDT, CDR2 YYEEEE. CDR3 nucleotides: TGTGCCAGCAGCTTGGCCCTTAAAATAAACAATGAGCAGTTCTTC. Protein: CASSLALKINNEQFF.

In this sample, this clonotype turned up many times. The chain carries TRBV5-1 and TRBJ2-1; D may match TRBD1 or TRBD2 (5 bases each). CDR1 SGHRS and CDR2 YFSETQ come from the germline V gene. This CDR3 has 13 residues. Trimming cost V 5 bases and J 2 bases, with 8 bases left between them. The CDR3 protein is CASSWGTYNEQFF. The CDR3 DNA reads TGCGCCAGCAGTTGGGGGACCTACAATGAGCAGTTCTTC.

In its sample, this clonotype was seen many times. V and J are TRBV15 and TRBJ1-5; D not certain. The V and J ends lost 0 bases and 6 bases respectively, with 6 bases between them. CDR1 and CDR2 from the germline V gene are LNHNV and YYDKDF (reference sequence). This CDR3 is built from 13 residues. CDR3 amino acids: CATSREGGQPQHF. The CDR3 DNA reads TGTGCCACCAGCAGAGAAGGAGGTCAGCCCCAGCATTTT.

This clonotype has at least ten counts. The rearrangement links TRBV4-1 to TRBJ1-4; no reliable D call. Germline V CDR1 and CDR2: MGHRA, YSYEKL. The V end lost 1 base, the J end lost 8 bases, and 14 bases lay between the germline ends. This CDR3 contains 15 residues. The CDR3 here is CASSQGGGLNEKLFF. CDR3 bases: TGCGCCAGCAGCCAAGGGGGAGGTTTAAACGAAAAACTGTTTTTT.

The CDR3 DNA reads as TGCGCCAGCAGTGGGAAGCGGGGGGGCGACACCGGGGAGCTGTTTTTT. Encoded protein: CASSGKRGGDTGELFF. The chain couples TRBV10-1 to TRBJ2-2; TRBD2 aligns across 10 bases. From germline, CDR1 is WNHNN and CDR2 SYGVQD (reference sequence). This CDR3 is built from 16 residues. Trimming at V came to 4 bases and at J to 3 bases, leaving 5 bases not matched to a gene.

The chain combines TRBV12-3 or TRBV12-4 with TRBJ1-2; D might be TRBD1 (6 bases). The CDR3 totals 13 residues. V lost 7 bases and J 8 bases, leaving 17 bases between the germline ends. CDR3 residues: CASIGRGAEGYTF. CDR3 bases: TGTGCCAGCATCGGGAGGGGGGCGGAGGGCTACACCTTC.

V usage is TRBV19 and J usage is TRBJ2-2; D is unclear. V shed 7 bases and J shed 1 base, with 13 bases lying between them. Looked up from germline, CDR1 is LNHDA and CDR2 is SQIVND (reference sequence). The CDR3 has 15 residues. The CDR3 DNA follows: TGTGCCAGTACCCGTCGACCGGGGAACACCGGGGAGCTGTTTTTT. As protein: CASTRRPGNTGELFF.

This clonotype was picked up many times. J is TRBJ1-1 and V is TRBV6-2 or TRBV6-3, with D hard to call. V was pared by 6 bases and J by 2 bases, with 16 bases between. The CDR3 contains 15 residues. CDR1 MNHEY and CDR2 SVGEGT come from the germline V gene. CDR3 DNA: TGTGCCAGCAGCTATAGTCAGGAGTTTAACACTGAAGCTTTCTTT. It codes for CASSYSQEFNTEAFF.

This clonotype was counted at least ten times. The gene calls are TRBV15 and TRBJ2-1; 7 nucleotides match TRBD1. Germline loops: CDR1 LNHNV, CDR2 YYDKDF (reference sequence). V lost 0 bases to trimming and J lost 6 bases; unmatched junction nucleotides: 5. The length of the CDR3 is 15 residues. CDR3 sequence (DNA): TGTGCCACCAGCAGAGATGTGACAGGGTTCAATGAGCAGTTCTTC. Protein product: CATSRDVTGFNEQFF. Looking up the rest from reference TRBV15 and TRBJ2-1 gives the full variable domain: DAMVIQNPRYQVTQFGKPVTLSCSQTLNHNVMYWYQQKSSQAPKLLFHYYDKDFNNEADTPDNFQSRRPNTSFCFLDIRSPGLGDTAMYLCATSRDVTGFNEQFFGPGTRLTVL.